This TCR beta chain is from a study of blood T cell repertoires in COVID-19. Study information: Some COVID-19 samples were acute and others convalescent; all came from the United States, Italy and Spain.

Authors' data handling: From reference gene primer amplification, estimates of nucleated cell counts were derived. The protocol was immunoSEQ multiplex PCR, while the TCRdb copy is restricted to in-frame clones and leaves out a portion. The DNA was the basis for D and trimming; V, J and clone size are from that table. The data contain approximately 80,000 clones, approximately 85% of them singletons. CDR1 is MNHEY, CDR2 SVGAGI, per germline. The CDR3 loop spans 13 amino acids. Trimming pared 6 bases from V and 5 bases from J, leaving 13 bases between. The origin of this receptor is a woman aged 80 or over with COVID-19, enrolled during active disease. Sequencing used peripheral blood. This chain connects TRBV6-5 to TRBJ1-1, with a weak D call TRBD1 (6 bases). The CDR3 coding sequence is TGTGCCAGCAGACAAGCGAGGGGGACTGAAGCTTTCTTT. Its translation is CASRQARGTEAFF.